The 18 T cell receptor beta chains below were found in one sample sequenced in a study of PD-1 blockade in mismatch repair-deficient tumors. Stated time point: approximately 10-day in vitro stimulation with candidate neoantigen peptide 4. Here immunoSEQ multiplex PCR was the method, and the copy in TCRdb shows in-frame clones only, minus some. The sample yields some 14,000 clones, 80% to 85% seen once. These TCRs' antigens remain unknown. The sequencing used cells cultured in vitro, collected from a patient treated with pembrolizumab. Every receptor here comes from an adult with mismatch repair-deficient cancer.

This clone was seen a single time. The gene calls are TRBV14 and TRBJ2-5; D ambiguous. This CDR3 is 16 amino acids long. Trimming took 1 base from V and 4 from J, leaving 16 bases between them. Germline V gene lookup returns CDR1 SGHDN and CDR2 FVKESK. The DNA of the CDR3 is TGTGCCAGCAGCCAAGGAATAGAATGGGGTGGAGAGACCCAGTACTTC. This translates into CASSQGIEWGGETQYF.

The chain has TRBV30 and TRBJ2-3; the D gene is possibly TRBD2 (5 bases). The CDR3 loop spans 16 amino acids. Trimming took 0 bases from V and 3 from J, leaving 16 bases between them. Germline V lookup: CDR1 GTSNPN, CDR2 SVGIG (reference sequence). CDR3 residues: CAWSVRAERATDTQYF. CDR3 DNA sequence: TGTGCCTGGAGTGTACGGGCGGAGAGGGCAACAGATACGCAGTATTTT.

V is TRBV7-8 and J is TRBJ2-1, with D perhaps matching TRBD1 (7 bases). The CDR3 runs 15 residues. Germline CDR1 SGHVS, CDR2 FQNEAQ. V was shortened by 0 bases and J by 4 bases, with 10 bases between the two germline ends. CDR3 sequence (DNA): TGTGCCAGCAGCTTAGCGCGGGACAGATACAATGAGCAGTTCTTC. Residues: CASSLARDRYNEQFF. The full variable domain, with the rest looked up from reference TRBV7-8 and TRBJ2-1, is GAGVSQSPRYKVAKRGQDVALRCDPISGHVSLFWYQQALGQGPEFLTYFQNEAQLDKSGLPSDRFFAERPEGSVSTLKIQRTQQEDSAVYLCASSLARDRYNEQFFGPGTRLTVL.

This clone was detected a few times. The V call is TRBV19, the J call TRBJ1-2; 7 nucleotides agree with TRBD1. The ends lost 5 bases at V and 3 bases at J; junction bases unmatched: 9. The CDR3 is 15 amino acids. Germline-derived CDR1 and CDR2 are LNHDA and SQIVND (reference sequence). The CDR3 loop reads CASSAHRGADYGYTF. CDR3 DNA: TGTGCCAGTAGTGCGCACAGGGGTGCTGACTATGGCTACACCTTC.

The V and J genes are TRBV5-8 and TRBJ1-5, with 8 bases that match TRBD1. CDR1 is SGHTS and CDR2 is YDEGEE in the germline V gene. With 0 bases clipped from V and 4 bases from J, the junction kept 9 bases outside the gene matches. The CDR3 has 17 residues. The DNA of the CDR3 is TGTGCCAGCAGCTTGGCTGCGGCAGGGGGCGTGAATCAGCCCCAGCATTTT. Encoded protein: CASSLAAAGGVNQPQHF.

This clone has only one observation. The CDR3 coding sequence is TGTGCCAGCAGCGCGCTTGTGACAGGCGGAGAGACCCAGTACTTC. Protein: CASSALVTGGETQYF. V and J are TRBV9 and TRBJ2-5; D may be TRBD1 (6 bases). Between the trimmed V and J ends, which lost 3 bases and 4 bases, there was a span of 16 bases. CDR1 is SGDLS and CDR2 is YYNGEE in the germline V gene. The CDR3 consists of 15 residues. Full variable domain (missing parts from reference TRBV9 and TRBJ2-5): DSGVTQTPKHLITATGQRVTLRCSPRSGDLSVYWYQQSLDQGLQFLIQYYNGEERAKGNILERFSAQQFPDLHSELNLSSLELGDSALYFCASSALVTGGETQYFGPGTRLLVL.

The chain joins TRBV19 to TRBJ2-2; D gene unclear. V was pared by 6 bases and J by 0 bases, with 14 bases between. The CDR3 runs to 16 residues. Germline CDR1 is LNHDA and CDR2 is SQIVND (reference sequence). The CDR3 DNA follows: TGTGCCAGTAGGCACGTTGTCTGGACGAACACCGGGGAGCTGTTTTTT. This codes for CASRHVVWTNTGELFF.

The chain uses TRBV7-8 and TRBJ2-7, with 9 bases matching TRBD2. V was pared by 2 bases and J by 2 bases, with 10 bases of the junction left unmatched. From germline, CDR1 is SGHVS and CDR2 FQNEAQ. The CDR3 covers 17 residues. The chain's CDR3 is CASSLYSTSGFTYEQYF. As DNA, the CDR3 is TGTGCCAGCAGCTTATATTCGACTAGCGGCTTCACCTACGAGCAGTACTTC.

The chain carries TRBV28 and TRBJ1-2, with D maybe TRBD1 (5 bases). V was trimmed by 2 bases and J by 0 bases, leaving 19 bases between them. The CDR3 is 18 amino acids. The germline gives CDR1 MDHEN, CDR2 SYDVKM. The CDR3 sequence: CASSLNPGRVGANYGYTF. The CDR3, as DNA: TGTGCCAGCAGTTTAAATCCTGGCAGGGTCGGGGCTAACTATGGCTACACCTTC.

DNA for the CDR3: TGTGCCAGCAGCCTAGGTTCCGGGACTGAAGCTTTCTTT. Translated: CASSLGSGTEAFF. The chain carries TRBV27 and TRBJ1-1; no firm D call. The CDR3 sequence is 13 residues long. Germline V gene sequence: CDR1 MNHEY, CDR2 SMNVEV (reference sequence). Trimming stripped 6 bases from V and 5 bases from J, with 13 bases between.

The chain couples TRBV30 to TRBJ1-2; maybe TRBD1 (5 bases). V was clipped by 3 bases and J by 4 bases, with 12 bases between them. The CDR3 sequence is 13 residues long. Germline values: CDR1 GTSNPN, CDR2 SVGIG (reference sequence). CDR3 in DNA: TGTGCCTGGAGCCTCTCAGGGACCTATGGCTACACCTTC. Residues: CAWSLSGTYGYTF.

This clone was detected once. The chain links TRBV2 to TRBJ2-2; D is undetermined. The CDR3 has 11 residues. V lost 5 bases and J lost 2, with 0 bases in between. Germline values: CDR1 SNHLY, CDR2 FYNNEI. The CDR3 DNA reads TGTGCCAGCAGTAACACCGGGGAGCTGTTTTTT. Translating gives CASSNTGELFF.

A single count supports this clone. CDR3 nucleotides: TGTGCCAGCTCCCTATGGACAGCATCTACCTACAATGAGCAGTTCTTC. This gives the protein CASSLWTASTYNEQFF. This chain joins TRBV18 and TRBJ2-1, with D perhaps matching TRBD1 (6 bases). Germline values: CDR1 KGHSH, CDR2 LQKENI. The CDR3 runs to 16 residues. V was cut by 6 bases and J by 2 bases, with 17 bases left in between.

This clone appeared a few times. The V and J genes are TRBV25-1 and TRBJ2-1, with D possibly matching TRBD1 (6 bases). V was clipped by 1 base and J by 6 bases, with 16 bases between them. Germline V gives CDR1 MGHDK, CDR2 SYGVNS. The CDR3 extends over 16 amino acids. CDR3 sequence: CASSEFQGGLGNEQFF. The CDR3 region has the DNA TGTGCCAGCAGTGAATTCCAAGGGGGATTAGGCAATGAGCAGTTCTTC.

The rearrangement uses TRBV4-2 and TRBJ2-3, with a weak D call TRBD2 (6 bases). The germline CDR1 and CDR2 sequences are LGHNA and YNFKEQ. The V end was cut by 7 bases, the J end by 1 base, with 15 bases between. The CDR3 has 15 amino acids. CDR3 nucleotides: TGTGCCAGCACCCACACCGGGGGAGGCACAGATACGCAGTATTTT. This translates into CASTHTGGGTDTQYF.

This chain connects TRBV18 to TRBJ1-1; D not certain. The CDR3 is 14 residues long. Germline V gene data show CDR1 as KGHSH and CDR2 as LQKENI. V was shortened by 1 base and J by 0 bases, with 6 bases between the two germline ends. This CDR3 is CASSPLAVNTEAFF. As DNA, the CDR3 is TGTGCCAGCTCACCACTTGCAGTGAACACTGAAGCTTTCTTT.

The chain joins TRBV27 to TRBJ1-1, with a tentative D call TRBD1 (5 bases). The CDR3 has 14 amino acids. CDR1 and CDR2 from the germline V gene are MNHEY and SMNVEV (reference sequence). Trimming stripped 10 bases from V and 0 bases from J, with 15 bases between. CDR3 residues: CATKRGDMNTEAFF. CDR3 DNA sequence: TGTGCCACCAAGCGGGGGGATATGAACACTGAAGCTTTCTTT.

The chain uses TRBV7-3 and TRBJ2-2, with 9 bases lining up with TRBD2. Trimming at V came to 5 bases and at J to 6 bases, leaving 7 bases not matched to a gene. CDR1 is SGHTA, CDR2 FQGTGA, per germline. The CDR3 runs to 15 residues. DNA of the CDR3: TGTGCCAGCAGCCCTAGCGGGACTAAGGCCGGGGAGCTGTTTTTT. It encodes CASSPSGTKAGELFF.